This T cell receptor (beta chain) was sequenced for a study of cytomegalovirus exposure and HLA in healthy donors. Findings of the study overall: What TCR beta sequences reportedly achieved was accurate prediction of HLA-A and HLA-B alleles in most subjects.

Germline CDR1 reads SGHDT; CDR2 reads YYEEEE. The length of the CDR3 is 12 residues. Trimming removed 0 bases at V and 3 bases at J, with 4 bases between. In regard to this clone: Its target is unknown.

In the PCR, 60 Vbeta and 13 Jbeta primers were used. The repertoire was sequenced with immunoSEQ multiplex PCR; TCRdb's copy has only in-frame clones and lacks some. This table has 130,000 to 150,000 clones, nearly 80% appearing once. The source material was PBMCs. The TCR was taken from a middle-aged man in good health and CMV-seropositive. The chain couples TRBV5-6 to TRBJ2-7; D ambiguous. The CDR3 region is CASSLGGYEQYF. CDR3 DNA: TGTGCCAGCAGCTTGGGAGGCTACGAGCAGTACTTC.